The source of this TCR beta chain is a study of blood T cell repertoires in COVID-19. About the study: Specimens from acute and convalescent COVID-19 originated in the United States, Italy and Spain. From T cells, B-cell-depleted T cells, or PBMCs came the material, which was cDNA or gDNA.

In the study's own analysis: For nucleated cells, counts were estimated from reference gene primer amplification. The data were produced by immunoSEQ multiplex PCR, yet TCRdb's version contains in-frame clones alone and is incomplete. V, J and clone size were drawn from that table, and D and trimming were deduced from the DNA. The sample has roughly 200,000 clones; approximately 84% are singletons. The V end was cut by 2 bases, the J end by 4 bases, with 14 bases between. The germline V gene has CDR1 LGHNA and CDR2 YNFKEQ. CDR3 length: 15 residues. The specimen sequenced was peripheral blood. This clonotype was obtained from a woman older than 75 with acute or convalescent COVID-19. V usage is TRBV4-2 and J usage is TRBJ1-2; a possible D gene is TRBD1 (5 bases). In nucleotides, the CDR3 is TGTGCCAGCAGCCAACCAGGGCAGGATTTCTATGGCTACACCTTC. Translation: CASSQPGQDFYGYTF.